This TCR beta chain derives from a study of cytomegalovirus exposure and HLA in healthy donors. As regards this clone: Its antigen is not known.

PCR amplification relied on 60 Vbeta primers (plus 13 Jbeta primers). Generated by immunoSEQ multiplex PCR, the TCRdb table keeps only in-frame clones and is missing some. The sample consists of 150,000 or so clones, over 75% of them appearing once. Trimming left V 2 bases short and J 7 bases short, with 13 bases between. Germline loops: CDR1 SGHTS, CDR2 YDEGEE. This CDR3 spans 14 amino acids. Findings of the study overall: It was reportedly the case that the classifier diagnosed cytomegalovirus status with high specificity and sensitivity. TCR beta sequences numbering about 17,000 were associated with HLA alleles at 0.05 false discovery rate in a later analysis. It was only CMV serostatus that was available as immune exposure information.

The chain combines TRBV5-8 with TRBJ1-5; possibly TRBD1 for D (5 bases). The sequenced sample was PBMCs. This clonotype originated in a middle-aged man in good health and CMV-seronegative. The CDR3 region has the DNA TGTGCCAGCAGCTTCAGGCAGGGCACACAGCCCCAGCATTTT. Its protein is CASSFRQGTQPQHF. Full variable domain (rest looked up from reference TRBV5-8 and TRBJ1-5): EAGVTQSPTHLIKTRGQQATLRCSPISGHTSVYWYQQALGLGLQFLLWYDEGEERNRGNFPPRFSGRQFPNYSSELNVNALELEDSALYLCASSFRQGTQPQHFGDGTRLSIL.